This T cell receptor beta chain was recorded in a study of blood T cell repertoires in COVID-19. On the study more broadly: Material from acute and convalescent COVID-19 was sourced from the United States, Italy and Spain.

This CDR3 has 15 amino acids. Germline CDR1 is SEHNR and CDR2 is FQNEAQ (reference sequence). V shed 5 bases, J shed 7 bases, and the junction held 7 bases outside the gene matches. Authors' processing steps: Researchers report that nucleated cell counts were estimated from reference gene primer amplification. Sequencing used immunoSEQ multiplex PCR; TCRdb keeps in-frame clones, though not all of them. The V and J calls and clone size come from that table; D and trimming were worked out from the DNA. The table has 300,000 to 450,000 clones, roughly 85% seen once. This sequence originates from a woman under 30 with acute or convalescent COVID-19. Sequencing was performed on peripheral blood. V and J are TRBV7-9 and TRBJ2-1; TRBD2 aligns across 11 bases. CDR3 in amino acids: CASSPGLAEMNEQFF. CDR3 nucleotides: TGTGCCAGCAGCCCGGGACTAGCGGAAATGAATGAGCAGTTCTTC.